Below, 25 T cell receptor beta chains from the same sample are listed, as sequenced in a study of shared clonotypes between healthy human individuals. Some clones are missing from TCRdb's copy, which holds only in-frame ones; the method was immunoSEQ multiplex PCR. Among more than 2 million clones listed, 93% were seen once. CD8 cells classed as naive were CD45RO-negative and positively selected for CCR7, excluding terminally differentiated effector memory CD45RA+ cells. The sequencing input was naive CD8+ T cells from PBMCs. Every receptor here comes from a young man in good health. Some clones in this sample may be carry-over from other donors' samples.

V and J are TRBV21-1 and TRBJ2-7; the D call of TRBD1 is as the table states it, not checked on the DNA. TRBV21-1 is described as a pseudogene. The CDR3 runs to 16 residues. The CDR3 DNA sequence: TGTGCCAGCAGCTCAGGGGGGACAGGGAGCTCCTACGAGCAGTACTTC. Translating gives CASSSGGTGSSYEQYF.

In this sample, this clone turned up a few times. In the same sample, other DNA sequences code for this CDR3. The chain's CDR3 is CASSYSGQGYEQYF. Written as DNA, the CDR3 is TGTGCCAGCAGTTACTCGGGACAGGGCTACGAGCAGTACTTC. The genes are TRBV6-6 and TRBJ2-7, with 9 bases identical to TRBD1. V trimming: 0 bases; J trimming: 3 bases; junction bases outside the gene matches: 0. The CDR3 contains 14 residues. In germline, CDR1 is MNHNY, CDR2 SVGAGI (reference sequence).

J is TRBJ2-1 and V is TRBV13, with 8 bases identical to TRBD2. Unmatched junction bases numbered 11, after V lost 5 bases and J lost 8 bases. The CDR3 covers 15 residues. Germline-derived CDR1 and CDR2 are PRHDT and FYEKMQ (reference sequence). The CDR3 DNA reads as TGTGCCAGCAGCCTATGGACTAGCAGCAGACATGAGCAGTTCTTC. It translates to CASSLWTSSRHEQFF.

This rearrangement joins TRBV27 to TRBJ2-7; weak D call: TRBD2 (5 bases). This CDR3 contains 12 residues. Germline V CDR1 and CDR2: MNHEY, SMNVEV (reference sequence). Trimming shortened V by 8 bases and J by 0 bases, and 8 bases separated the two germline ends. The CDR3 loop reads CASREGSYEQYF. The CDR3 nucleotides are TGTGCCAGCCGCGAGGGCTCCTACGAGCAGTACTTC.

CDR3 sequence (DNA): TGTGCCAGCAGTCCCGGGGCGGGTGAAGCTTTCTTT. Protein product: CASSPGAGEAFF. This chain joins TRBV27 and TRBJ1-1; D perhaps matches TRBD1 (5 bases). Germline CDR1 and CDR2: MNHEY and SMNVEV (reference sequence). The CDR3 extends over 12 amino acids. Trimming stripped 5 bases from V and 7 bases from J, with 11 bases between.

On this clone itself: The sample carries other DNA sequences with the same CDR3. J is TRBJ2-5 and V is TRBV9, with D tentatively TRBD1 (5 bases). The CDR3 has 14 amino acids. Germline assignment: CDR1 SGDLS and CDR2 YYNGEE. Trimming left V 0 bases short and J 5 bases short, with 11 bases between. In nucleotides, the CDR3 is TGTGCCAGCAGCGTAGGGGGCGGTGAGGAGACCCAGTACTTC. The encoded protein is CASSVGGGEETQYF.

The chain recombines TRBV6-5 with TRBJ2-2; 10 bases are a match to TRBD1. Germline V CDR1 and CDR2: MNHEY, SVGAGI. V lost 8 bases and J lost 4; bases outside the gene matches: 7. CDR3 size: 15 residues. The CDR3 DNA sequence: TGTGCCAGCCTGCCAGGGACAGGGGTCACCGGGGAGCTGTTTTTT. Translated: CASLPGTGVTGELFF.

The rearrangement links TRBV10-3 to TRBJ2-7, with 9 bases aligning to TRBD1. V trimming: 4 bases; J trimming: 3 bases; junction bases outside the gene matches: 10. CDR1 is ENHRY, CDR2 SYGVKD, per germline. There are 16 residues in the CDR3. The CDR3 loop reads CAISAVGQGTNYEQYF. CDR3 sequence (DNA): TGTGCCATCAGTGCGGTAGGACAGGGGACAAACTACGAGCAGTACTTC.

A remark on this clone: The identical CDR3 is also encoded by other nucleotide sequences in the sample. This rearrangement joins TRBV18 to TRBJ2-7, with TRBD1 matching over 7 bases. The ends lost 3 bases at V and 3 bases at J; junction bases unmatched: 2. CDR3 size: 13 residues. Per the germline V gene, CDR1 is KGHSH and CDR2 is LQKENI. This CDR3 is CASSPRDSYEQYF. The CDR3 nucleotides read TGTGCCAGCTCACCTCGGGACAGCTACGAGCAGTACTTC.

This chain links TRBV27 with TRBJ1-5; 9 bases fit TRBD1. This CDR3 has 14 amino acids. CDR1 MNHEY and CDR2 SMNVEV come from the germline V gene (reference sequence). V gave up 5 bases and J gave up 6 bases; unmatched junction bases: 5. The CDR3 DNA is TGTGCCAGCAGTCCGGACAGGGGAGTTCAGCCCCAGCATTTT. Protein: CASSPDRGVQPQHF.

This chain joins TRBV7-9 and TRBJ2-7; 7 bases line up with TRBD1. Germline CDR1 is SEHNR and CDR2 is FQNEAQ (reference sequence). The CDR3 has 13 amino acids. Trimming took 0 bases from V and 13 from J; bases not matched to a gene: 9. CDR3 protein: CASSLADGDSRYF. The CDR3 nucleotides are TGTGCCAGCAGCTTAGCGGACGGGGACAGCCGATACTTC.

This clone has a single count. V is TRBV6-6 and J is TRBJ2-1; the D gene is possibly TRBD2 (6 bases). The length of the CDR3 is 13 residues. CDR1 and CDR2 (germline): MNHNY, SVGAGI (reference sequence). Trimming left V 6 bases short and J 8 bases short, with 14 bases between. The CDR3 DNA reads as TGTGCCAGCAGCCCGACCGGAGGGGATGAGCAGTTCTTC. This encodes CASSPTGGDEQFF.

The chain employs TRBV19 and TRBJ1-1; unclear D gene. This CDR3 comprises 13 residues. Germline V gene lookup returns CDR1 LNHDA and CDR2 SQIVND (reference sequence). Trimming cost V 5 bases and J 4 bases, with 11 bases left between them. CDR3 coding DNA: TGTGCCAGTAGTTGGGGTTCGGTCACTGAAGCTTTCTTT. The encoded protein is CASSWGSVTEAFF.

This chain uses TRBV14 with TRBJ2-2, with D unclear. Germline CDR1 and CDR2: SGHDN and FVKESK. CDR3 size: 15 residues. The germline V and J ends were trimmed by 2 bases and 1 base, with 8 bases remaining between them. CDR3 sequence (DNA): TGTGCCAGCAGCCAAATGATCCTGAACACCGGGGAGCTGTTTTTT. Its protein product is CASSQMILNTGELFF.

The genes are TRBV6-5 and TRBJ2-2, with D unclear. V shed 0 bases and J shed 4 bases, with 6 bases lying between them. The germline V gene encodes CDR1 MNHEY and CDR2 SVGAGI. The CDR3 spans 14 residues. CDR3 sequence: CASSYSFSTGELFF. Here the CDR3 DNA reads TGTGCCAGCAGTTACTCTTTCAGCACCGGGGAGCTGTTTTTT.

The gene calls are TRBV6-5 and TRBJ2-3, with 7 bases matching TRBD2. The CDR3 loop spans 14 amino acids. Germline CDR1 MNHEY, CDR2 SVGAGI. V lost 5 bases and J lost 6; bases outside the gene matches: 8. This CDR3 is CASSERGRPDTQYF. Here the CDR3 DNA reads TGTGCCAGCAGTGAGCGGGGCCGTCCGGATACGCAGTATTTT.

Details on this clone: This sample includes further DNA sequences coding for the same CDR3. V usage is TRBV11-2 and J usage is TRBJ2-1; weak D call: TRBD2 (6 bases). Germline V CDR1 and CDR2: SGHAT, FQNNGV. This CDR3 has 15 residues. V was clipped by 5 bases and J by 1 base, with 12 bases between them. In DNA, the CDR3 is TGTGCCAGCAGCCCAAGCGGGTCATCCTACAATGAGCAGTTCTTC. Its translation: CASSPSGSSYNEQFF.

V and J are TRBV5-6 and TRBJ2-7; tentative D call: TRBD2 (6 bases). Germline loops: CDR1 SGHDT, CDR2 YYEEEE. There are 15 residues in the CDR3. With 4 bases removed from V and 3 bases from J, the gap between germline ends came to 17 bases. The DNA of the CDR3 is TGTGCCAGCAGCGGGAACCGGGACTGGCACTACGAGCAGTACTTC. Protein product: CASSGNRDWHYEQYF.

V gene TRBV4-1 combines with J gene TRBJ2-5, with TRBD2 identical over 9 bases. After removal of 3 bases from V and 3 bases from J, the junction contained 2 bases not matched to a gene. Germline V gene lookup returns CDR1 MGHRA and CDR2 YSYEKL. This CDR3 contains 14 residues. The CDR3 loop reads CASSHLAGKETQYF. CDR3 nucleotide sequence: TGCGCCAGCAGCCACCTAGCGGGAAAAGAGACCCAGTACTTC.

This chain's CDR3 is CASSLGSEAFF. CDR3 bases: TGTGCCAGCAGCTTGGGCTCTGAAGCTTTCTTT. The rearrangement joins TRBV5-5 to TRBJ1-1; D unclear. Germline V gene data show CDR1 as SGHKS and CDR2 as YYEKEE (reference sequence). CDR3 size: 11 residues. Trimming pared 0 bases from V and 6 bases from J, leaving 3 bases between. Looking up the rest from reference TRBV5-5 and TRBJ1-1 gives the full variable domain: DAGVTQSPTHLIKTRGQQVTLRCSPISGHKSVSWYQQVLGQGPQFIFQYYEKEERGRGNFPDRFSARQFPNYSSELNVNALLLGDSALYLCASSLGSEAFFGQGTRLTVV.

In its sample, this clone was seen a few times. This chain uses TRBV7-8 with TRBJ1-3; D remains ambiguous. The V end was cut by 2 bases, the J end by 0 bases, with 17 bases between. This CDR3 has 18 amino acids. Germline loops: CDR1 SGHVS, CDR2 FQNEAQ. CDR3 nucleotide sequence: TGTGCCAGCAGCTTAACTCCGGGGTCTCTAAGCTCTGGAAACACCATATATTTT. Translated, it gives CASSLTPGSLSSGNTIYF.

This clone is a singleton in its sample. The chain is built from TRBV19 and TRBJ1-3, with unresolved D. Germline CDR1 and CDR2: LNHDA and SQIVND (reference sequence). There are 15 residues in the CDR3. The V end lost 3 bases, the J end lost 1 base, and 10 bases lay between the germline ends. CDR3 sequence reads: CASSINSESGNTIYF. The CDR3, as DNA: TGTGCCAGTAGTATTAACAGTGAATCTGGAAACACCATATATTTT.

The chain uses TRBV19 and TRBJ2-2; D possibly corresponds to TRBD2 (5 bases). The V end was cut by 10 bases, the J end by 0 bases, with 12 bases between. The CDR3 covers 14 residues. The V gene's germline CDR1 is LNHDA and CDR2 SQIVND (reference sequence). The CDR3 region is CATAGMSNTGELFF. The CDR3, as DNA: TGTGCCACCGCCGGGATGTCGAACACCGGGGAGCTGTTTTTT.

The rearrangement joins TRBV10-2 to TRBJ1-3; 7 bases match TRBD1. The CDR3 covers 15 residues. After removal of 6 bases from V and 0 bases from J, the junction contained 5 bases not matched to a gene. Germline-derived CDR1 and CDR2 are WSHSY and SAAADI. As DNA, the CDR3 is TGCGCCAGCAGGAGGGACAGACTCTCTGGAAACACCATATATTTT. Its protein product is CASRRDRLSGNTIYF.

The V and J genes are TRBV9 and TRBJ2-7, with TRBD2 as a possible D gene (5 bases). The CDR3 has 12 residues. V was cut by 7 bases and J by 3 bases, with 11 bases left in between. Germline CDR1 and CDR2: SGDLS and YYNGEE. CDR3 protein: CASGSIGYEQYF. The CDR3 nucleotides are TGTGCCAGCGGGAGTATAGGCTACGAGCAGTACTTC.